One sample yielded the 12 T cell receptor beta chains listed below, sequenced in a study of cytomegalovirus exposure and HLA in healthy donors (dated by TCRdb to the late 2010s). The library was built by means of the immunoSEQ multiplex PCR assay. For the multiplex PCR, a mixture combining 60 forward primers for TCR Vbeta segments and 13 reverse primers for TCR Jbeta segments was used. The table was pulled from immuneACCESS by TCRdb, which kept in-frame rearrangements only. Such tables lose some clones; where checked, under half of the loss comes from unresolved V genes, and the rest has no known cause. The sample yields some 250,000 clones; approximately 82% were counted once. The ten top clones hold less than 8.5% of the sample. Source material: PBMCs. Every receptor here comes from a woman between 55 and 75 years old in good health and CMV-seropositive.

In nucleotides, the CDR3 is TGTGCCAGTAGGAGACAGGGCCGTAATGAAAAACTGTTTTTT. Translating gives CASRRQGRNEKLFF. The chain combines TRBV19 with TRBJ1-4; 7 bases line up with TRBD1. The CDR3 runs to 14 residues. The germline V gene has CDR1 LNHDA and CDR2 SQIVND (reference sequence). V was clipped by 6 bases and J by 4 bases; unmatched bases: 5.

CDR3 DNA: TGTGCCAGCAGCTTGACCGCCGGAGTTTCTGGCTACACCTTC. It translates to CASSLTAGVSGYTF. The chain links TRBV5-6 to TRBJ1-2; D is ambiguous. The CDR3 covers 14 residues. Germline CDR1 and CDR2: SGHDT and YYEEEE. V dropped 1 base and J dropped 7 bases, with 14 bases sitting between them.

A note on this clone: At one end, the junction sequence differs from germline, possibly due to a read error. The CDR3 protein is CASGLARGSYEQYF. CDR3 coding DNA: TGCGCCAGCGGCTTGGCTCGGGGCTCCTACGAGCAGTACTTC. The chain uses TRBV5-1 and TRBJ2-7; a possible D gene is TRBD2 (5 bases). The CDR3 has 14 residues. Germline values: CDR1 SGHRS, CDR2 YFSETQ.

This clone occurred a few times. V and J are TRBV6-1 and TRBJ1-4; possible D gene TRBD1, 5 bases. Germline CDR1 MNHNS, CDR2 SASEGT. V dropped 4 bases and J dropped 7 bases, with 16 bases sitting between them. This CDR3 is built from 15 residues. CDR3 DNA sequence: TGTGCCAGCAGTGGGAGGGGTTCAGTTAGTGAAAAACTGTTTTTT. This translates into CASSGRGSVSEKLFF.

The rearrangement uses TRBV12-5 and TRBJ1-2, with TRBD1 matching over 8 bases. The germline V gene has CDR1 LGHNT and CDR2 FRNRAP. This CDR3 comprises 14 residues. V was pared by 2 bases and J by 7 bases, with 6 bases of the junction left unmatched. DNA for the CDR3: TGTGCTAGTGGTTTGTCAGGGGGCGCGGGTGGCTACACCTTC. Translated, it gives CASGLSGGAGGYTF.

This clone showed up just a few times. The CDR3 here is CASSYDRGSPNSPLHF. CDR3 bases: TGTGCCAGCAGTTACGACAGGGGGTCCCCTAATTCACCCCTCCACTTT. The chain has TRBV6-5 and TRBJ1-6, with 9 positions matching TRBD1. With V trimmed by 2 bases and J by 6 bases, 5 bases remained unmatched. Germline values: CDR1 MNHEY, CDR2 SVGAGI. The CDR3 contains 16 residues.

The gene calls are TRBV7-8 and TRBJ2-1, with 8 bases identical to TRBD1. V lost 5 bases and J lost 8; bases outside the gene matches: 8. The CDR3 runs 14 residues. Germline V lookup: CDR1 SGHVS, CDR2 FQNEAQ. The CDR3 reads CASSRTGRLDEQFF. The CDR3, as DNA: TGTGCCAGCAGCCGGACAGGGAGATTGGATGAGCAGTTCTTC.

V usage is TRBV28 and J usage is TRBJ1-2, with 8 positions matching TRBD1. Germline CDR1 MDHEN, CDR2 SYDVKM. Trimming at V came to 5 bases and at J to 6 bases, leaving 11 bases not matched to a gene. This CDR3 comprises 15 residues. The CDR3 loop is CASSPGERTGNGYTF. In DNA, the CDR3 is TGTGCCAGCAGTCCCGGAGAAAGGACAGGGAATGGCTACACCTTC.

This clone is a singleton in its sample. CDR3 loop: CASSPPGTSPSYEQYF. The DNA of the CDR3 is TGTGCCAGCAGCCCACCCGGGACTAGCCCCTCCTACGAGCAGTACTTC. This chain uses TRBV5-4 with TRBJ2-7; TRBD2 agrees at 9 bases. With V trimmed by 4 bases and J by 0 bases, 8 bases remained unmatched. Germline CDR1 SGHNT, CDR2 YYREEE (reference sequence). CDR3 length equals 16 residues.

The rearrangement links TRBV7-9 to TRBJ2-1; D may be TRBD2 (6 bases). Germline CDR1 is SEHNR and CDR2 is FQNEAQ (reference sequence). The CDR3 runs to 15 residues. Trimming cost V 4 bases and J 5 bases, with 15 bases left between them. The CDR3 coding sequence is TGTGCCAGCAGCTCCCGGGACTTGAGGCACAATGAGCAGTTCTTC. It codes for CASSSRDLRHNEQFF. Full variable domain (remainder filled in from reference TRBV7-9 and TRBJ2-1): DTGVSQNPRHKITKRGQNVTFRCDPISEHNRLYWYRQTLGQGPEFLTYFQNEAQLEKSRLLSDRFSAERPKGSFSTLEIQRTEQGDSAMYLCASSSRDLRHNEQFFGPGTRLTVL.

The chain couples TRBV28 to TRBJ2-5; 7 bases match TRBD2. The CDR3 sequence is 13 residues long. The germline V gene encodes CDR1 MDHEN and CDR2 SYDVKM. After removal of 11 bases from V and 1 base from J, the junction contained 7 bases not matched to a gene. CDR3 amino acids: CAGSTSVQETQYF. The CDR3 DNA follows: TGTGCCGGCTCCACTAGCGTCCAAGAGACCCAGTACTTC.

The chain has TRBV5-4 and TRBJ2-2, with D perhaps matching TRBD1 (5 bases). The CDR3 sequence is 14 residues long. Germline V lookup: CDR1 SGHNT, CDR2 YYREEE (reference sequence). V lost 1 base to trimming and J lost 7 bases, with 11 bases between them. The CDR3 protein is CASSLKGQDGELFF. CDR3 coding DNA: TGTGCCAGCAGCTTGAAGGGGCAAGACGGGGAGCTGTTTTTT.